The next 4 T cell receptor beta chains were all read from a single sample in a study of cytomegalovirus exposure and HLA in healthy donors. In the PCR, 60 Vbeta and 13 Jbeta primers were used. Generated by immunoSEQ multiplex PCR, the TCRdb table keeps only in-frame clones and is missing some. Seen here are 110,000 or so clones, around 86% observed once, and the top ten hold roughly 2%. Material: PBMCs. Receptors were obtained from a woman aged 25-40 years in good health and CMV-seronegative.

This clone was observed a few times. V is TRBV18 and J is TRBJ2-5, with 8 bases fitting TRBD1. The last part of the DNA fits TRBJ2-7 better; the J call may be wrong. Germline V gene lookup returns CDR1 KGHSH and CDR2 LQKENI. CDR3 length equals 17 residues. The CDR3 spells CASSPSLSGQGPYEQYF. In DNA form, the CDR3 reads TGTGCCAGCTCACCCTCACTATCAGGACAGGGTCCCTACGAGCAGTACTTC.

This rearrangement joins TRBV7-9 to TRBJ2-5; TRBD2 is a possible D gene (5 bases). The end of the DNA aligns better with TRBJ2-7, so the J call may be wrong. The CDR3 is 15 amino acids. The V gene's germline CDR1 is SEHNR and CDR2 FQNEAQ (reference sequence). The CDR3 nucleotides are TGTGCCAGCAGCTCGACGGGATTTCCTGCCTACGAGCAGTACTTC. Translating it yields CASSSTGFPAYEQYF.

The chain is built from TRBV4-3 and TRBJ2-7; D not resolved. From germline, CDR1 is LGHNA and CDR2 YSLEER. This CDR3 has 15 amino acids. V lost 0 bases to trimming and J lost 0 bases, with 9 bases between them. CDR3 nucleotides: TGCGCCAGCAGCCAAGATCCTTGGAGCTCCTACGAGCAGTACTTC. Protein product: CASSQDPWSSYEQYF.

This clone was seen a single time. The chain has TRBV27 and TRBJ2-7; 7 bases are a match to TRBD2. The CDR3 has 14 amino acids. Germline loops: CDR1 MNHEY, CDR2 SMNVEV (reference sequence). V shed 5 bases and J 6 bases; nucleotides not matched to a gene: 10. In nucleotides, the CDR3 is TGTGCCAGCAGTCTAGTAGCCCCGGGGGGCGAGCAGTACTTC. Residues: CASSLVAPGGEQYF.